The 15 T cell receptor beta chains in this list originate from one sample, sequenced in a study of OX40 agonist ivuxolimab in advanced cancers. Libraries came from the immunoSEQ multiplex PCR assay. This is the immuneACCESS table as TCRdb keeps it, with only in-frame sequences that have V and J called. A part of the clones is gone; compared with another copy, unresolved V genes explain less than half, and the rest is unexplained. This sample comprises fewer than 65,000 clones, approximately 91% of them detected only once. Clones ranked in the top ten supply roughly a sixth of the sample. Material: CD4+ or CD8+ T cells sorted from blood, obtained in a trial of the OX40 agonist ivuxolimab. The source of these receptors is an adult with an advanced solid tumor such as melanoma, head and neck, liver or kidney cancer.

The CDR3 sequence is CASSHPLGQGGNSPLHF. CDR3 nucleotides: TGTGCCAGCAGCCACCCCCTGGGACAGGGTGGTAATTCACCCCTCCACTTT. This rearrangement joins TRBV2 to TRBJ1-6; 9 positions agree with TRBD1. CDR3 size: 17 residues. J lost 6 bases, V lost 6 bases, and 12 bases had no gene match. From germline, CDR1 is SNHLY and CDR2 FYNNEI.

This sequence joins TRBV4-1 and TRBJ2-7, with D perhaps matching TRBD1 (6 bases). CDR3 length: 18 amino acids. V was pared by 0 bases and J by 4 bases, with 22 bases between. Germline assignment: CDR1 MGHRA and CDR2 YSYEKL. The CDR3 bases are TGCGCCAGCAGCCAAGAGTGGGGAACAGGGCTCGGGACATACGAGCAGTACTTC. Translation: CASSQEWGTGLGTYEQYF.

The V call is TRBV27, the J call TRBJ2-1; 9 bases fit TRBD2. Germline V gene lookup returns CDR1 MNHEY and CDR2 SMNVEV (reference sequence). Germline trimming cut 6 bases from V and 2 bases from J; bases unmatched to any gene: 5. The CDR3 is 15 amino acids. CDR3 coding DNA: TGTGCCAGCAGAGCGGGGGGTAATGCCTACAATGAGCAGTTCTTC. It codes for CASRAGGNAYNEQFF.

The CDR3 nucleotides are TGTGCCAGCAGCATCACCGGAGGGGGCAACTACGAGCAGTACTTC. Amino acids: CASSITGGGNYEQYF. V gene TRBV11-3 combines with J gene TRBJ2-7; perhaps TRBD1 as D (7 bases). The V end was cut by 5 bases, the J end by 3 bases, with 17 bases between. The CDR3 runs to 15 residues. The germline gives CDR1 SGHNT, CDR2 YENEEA.

The rearrangement joins TRBV19 to TRBJ1-5; D unresolved. Germline loops: CDR1 LNHDA, CDR2 SQIVND (reference sequence). CDR3 length equals 15 residues. The V end was cut by 7 bases, the J end by 4 bases, with 17 bases between. CDR3 nucleotide sequence: TGTGCCAGTACCTTGACCTCGGGAGGGAATCAGCCCCAGCATTTT. Translation gives CASTLTSGGNQPQHF.

This clone was observed a single time. The chain has TRBV13 and TRBJ1-1; D gene unclear. V dropped 5 bases and J dropped 1 base, with 5 bases sitting between them. From germline, CDR1 is PRHDT and CDR2 FYEKMQ (reference sequence). The CDR3 runs 12 residues. Here the CDR3 DNA reads TGTGCCAGCAGCCCAGCGAACACTGAAGCTTTCTTT. It encodes CASSPANTEAFF.

This clone is labeled as medium-sized. The chain carries TRBV7-2 and TRBJ2-1; 8 bases align to TRBD2. V shed 5 bases, J shed 7 bases, and the junction held 10 bases outside the gene matches. The germline V gene encodes CDR1 SGHTA and CDR2 FQGNSA. This CDR3 has 15 amino acids. For the CDR3, the DNA is TGTGCCAGCAGCGAACTCGGGGGGGCTGGGAATGAGCAGTTCTTC. This translates into CASSELGGAGNEQFF.

The chain joins TRBV19 to TRBJ2-2; D remains ambiguous. Trimming stripped 1 base from V and 7 bases from J, with 7 bases between. This CDR3 comprises 13 residues. CDR1 is LNHDA and CDR2 is SQIVND in the germline V gene (reference sequence). CDR3 nucleotide sequence: TGTGCCAGTAGTATAGGGGTTGGCGGGGAGCTGTTTTTT. It specifies CASSIGVGGELFF.

The rearrangement uses TRBV27 and TRBJ2-2, with D possibly TRBD2 on 5 matching bases. Germline V gene data show CDR1 as MNHEY and CDR2 as SMNVEV (reference sequence). V lost 6 bases, J lost 6 bases, and 11 bases lay in between. The CDR3 loop spans 13 amino acids. The CDR3 protein is CASRGAWSGELFF. CDR3 DNA sequence: TGTGCCAGCAGGGGAGCTTGGTCCGGGGAGCTGTTTTTT.

The chain carries TRBV6-1 and TRBJ1-1; D is unresolved. The CDR3 has 18 residues. The germline V gene encodes CDR1 MNHNS and CDR2 SASEGT. V was pared by 4 bases and J by 1 base, with 22 bases between. The CDR3 DNA follows: TGTGCCAGCAGTGGGGCAAAAAGGGAAAACACCGAGAACACTGAAGCTTTCTTT. Translation: CASSGAKRENTENTEAFF.

The chain couples TRBV30 to TRBJ2-7, with D tentatively TRBD1 (7 bases). V lost 5 bases and J lost 4, with 21 bases in between. There are 15 residues in the CDR3. Germline CDR1 GTSNPN, CDR2 SVGIG (reference sequence). CDR3 residues: CAWAWDSGPGYEQYF. The DNA of the CDR3 is TGTGCCTGGGCCTGGGACAGCGGGCCGGGTTACGAGCAGTACTTC.

V and J are TRBV6-1 and TRBJ2-3, with 11 bases aligning to TRBD2. With 1 base clipped from V and 2 bases from J, the junction kept 5 bases outside the gene matches. This CDR3 has 17 amino acids. From germline, CDR1 is MNHNS and CDR2 SASEGT. The CDR3 DNA reads TGTGCCAGCAGTGAAGGACTAGCGGGATTTCACACAGATACGCAGTATTTT. It yields the protein CASSEGLAGFHTDTQYF.

A single count supports this clone. One end of the junction fails to match germline, which may point to a read error. The rearrangement uses TRBV7-9 and TRBJ1-4, with D tentatively TRBD1 (5 bases). Germline values: CDR1 SEHNR, CDR2 FQNEAQ (reference sequence). The CDR3 has 14 residues. The CDR3 spells CASRSTDRNGKLFF. CDR3 DNA: TGTGCCAGCAGGTCAACCGACAGAAATGGAAAACTGTTTTTT.

On this clone itself: Other DNA sequences in the sample encode the same CDR3. The rearrangement uses TRBV9 and TRBJ2-7; D is perhaps TRBD2 (6 bases). The germline gives CDR1 SGDLS, CDR2 YYNGEE. V shed 2 bases and J shed 2 bases, with 11 bases lying between them. This CDR3 is built from 14 residues. The CDR3 is CASSVAPGAYEQYF. CDR3 DNA sequence: TGTGCCAGCAGCGTTGCGCCGGGGGCCTACGAGCAGTACTTC.

The rearrangement uses TRBV7-3 and TRBJ2-5; TRBD1 agrees at 7 bases. The V segment lost 2 bases and the J segment 4 bases; nucleotides outside the gene matches: 1. CDR3 length: 13 residues. Germline CDR1 SGHTA, CDR2 FQGTGA. Written as DNA, the CDR3 is TGTGCCAGCAGCTTAGCAGGGGGAGAGACCCAGTACTTC. The encoded protein is CASSLAGGETQYF. Together with reference TRBV7-3 and TRBJ2-5, the CDR3 gives the full variable domain: GAGVSQTPSNKVTEKGKYVELRCDPISGHTALYWYRQSLGQGPEFLIYFQGTGAADDSGLPNDRFFAVRPEGSVSTLKIQRTERGDSAVYLCASSLAGGETQYFGPGTRLLVL.